These 31 T cell receptor beta chains share one sample of origin, sequenced in a study of CD8+CD57+ T cells in acquired aplastic anemia. Genomic DNA, serving as template, underwent TCR beta VDJ and CDR3 profiling. Each CDR3 protein is one row after TCRdb ran MiXCR on the reads. The table includes over 150,000 distinct CDR3 sequences, roughly 60% detected once. Selection for sequencing was limited to patients who had shown CD8+CD57+ cell expansion by flow cytometry. The sample was sorted CD4+, CD8+, or CD8+CD57+ T cells (not recorded which) from PBMCs. The receptors come from a human donor with aplastic anemia.

The sample holds many counts of this clonotype. The rearrangement uses TRBV24-1 and TRBJ2-7; perhaps TRBD2 as D (6 bases). Germline CDR1 KGHDR, CDR2 SFDVKD. Trimming took 4 bases from V and 5 from J, leaving 11 bases between them. The CDR3 spans 13 residues. CDR3 sequence (DNA): TGTGCCACCAGTGACCCCGGGACTCACGAGCAGTACTTC. Translating it yields CATSDPGTHEQYF.

The chain links TRBV12-3 or TRBV12-4 to TRBJ1-6; 9 nucleotides match TRBD1. Trimming at V came to 6 bases and at J to 9 bases, leaving 9 bases not matched to a gene. This CDR3 spans 15 amino acids. CDR3 bases: TGTGCCAGCAGCGTGAATCGGGACAGGGCTTCACCCCTCCACTTT. Its translation: CASSVNRDRASPLHF.

In this sample, this clonotype turned up many times. The V call is TRBV4-1, the J call TRBJ2-1; 7 bases match TRBD1. Germline V lookup: CDR1 MGHRA, CDR2 YSYEKL. The junction had 16 bases not matched to a gene; V was cut back by 0 bases and J by 5 bases. The CDR3 has 19 residues. The CDR3 sequence is CASSQEMFKAGQENNEQFF. In DNA, the CDR3 is TGCGCCAGCAGCCAAGAAATGTTTAAGGCCGGACAGGAGAACAATGAGCAGTTCTTC.

There are many counts of this clonotype. The V call is TRBV5-1, the J call TRBJ2-7; D remains unclear. The CDR3 is 15 amino acids. Germline V gene data show CDR1 as SGHRS and CDR2 as YFSETQ. The V end lost 1 base, the J end lost 3 bases, and 14 bases lay between the germline ends. The CDR3 DNA reads as TGCGCCAGCAGCTTGCAAGGAAACAGACTCTACGAGCAGTACTTC. It specifies CASSLQGNRLYEQYF.

This clonotype showed up just a few times. The chain couples TRBV10-2 to TRBJ1-1; 7 bases match TRBD1. V shed 4 bases and J 6 bases; nucleotides not matched to a gene: 11. The CDR3 contains 15 residues. Germline loops: CDR1 WSHSY, CDR2 SAAADI. The CDR3: CASSVNGQAFAEAFF. DNA of the CDR3: TGCGCCAGCAGTGTCAACGGACAGGCGTTCGCTGAAGCTTTCTTT.

This clonotype was counted a single time. The chain uses TRBV5-4 and TRBJ2-7; possibly TRBD2 for D (6 bases). Germline V lookup: CDR1 SGHNT, CDR2 YYREEE (reference sequence). This CDR3 spans 14 amino acids. The germline V and J ends were trimmed by 1 base and 7 bases, with 15 bases remaining between them. In DNA, the CDR3 is TGTGCCAGCAGCTTGATTGGAGGGGCGCGGGAGCAGTACTTC. Amino acid sequence: CASSLIGGAREQYF. Complete variable domain (other parts from reference TRBV5-4 and TRBJ2-7): ETGVTQSPTHLIKTRGQQVTLRCSSQSGHNTVSWYQQALGQGPQFIFQYYREEENGRGNFPPRFSGLQFPNYSSELNVNALELDDSALYLCASSLIGGAREQYFGPGTRLTVT.

The V and J genes are TRBV20-1 and TRBJ2-2, with 9 bases aligning to TRBD2. The V gene end was trimmed by 1 base and the J gene end by 4 bases; junction bases not matched to a gene: 7. This CDR3 spans 16 amino acids. CDR1 and CDR2 (germline): DFQATT, SNEGSKA (reference sequence). The CDR3 sequence is CSARVGGRAFTGELFF. CDR3 DNA: TGCAGTGCTAGAGTGGGCGGGAGGGCCTTCACCGGGGAGCTGTTTTTT.

The J gene is TRBJ1-5, the V gene TRBV19; D not certain. The length of the CDR3 is 13 residues. V lost 5 bases and J 5 bases, leaving 10 bases between the germline ends. Germline lookup yields CDR1 LNHDA and CDR2 SQIVND (reference sequence). The CDR3 loop is CASSLREYQPQHF. Written as DNA, the CDR3 is TGTGCCAGTAGTCTAAGGGAGTATCAGCCCCAGCATTTT.

The chain uses TRBV20-1 and TRBJ2-7; D uncertain. V was trimmed by 5 bases and J by 1 base, leaving 27 bases between them. Germline loops: CDR1 DFQATT, CDR2 SNEGSKA (reference sequence). CDR3 length equals 18 residues. CDR3 region: CSAGPRVRQALLSYEQYF. The CDR3 DNA reads as TGCAGTGCTGGGCCCCGGGTTAGGCAGGCCCTCCTTTCCTACGAGCAGTACTTC.

This clonotype appeared once. The chain is built from TRBV20-1 and TRBJ2-5; 11 bases are shared with TRBD2. From germline, CDR1 is DFQATT and CDR2 SNEGSKA (reference sequence). V gave up 1 base and J gave up 5 bases; unmatched junction bases: 6. This CDR3 spans 15 amino acids. The CDR3 DNA is TGCAGTGCTAGAGTGGCTAGCGGGAGGTGGGAGACCCAGTACTTC. It encodes CSARVASGRWETQYF.

This chain links TRBV19 with TRBJ2-1; TRBD2 matches 8 bases. There are 15 residues in the CDR3. CDR1 and CDR2 from the germline V gene are LNHDA and SQIVND (reference sequence). After removal of 7 bases from V and 2 bases from J, the junction contained 7 bases not matched to a gene. Here the CDR3 DNA reads TGTGCCAGTACTGTGGCGGGGGGAGCCTACAATGAGCAGTTCTTC. This gives the protein CASTVAGGAYNEQFF. The variable domain in full, with the rest retrieved from reference TRBV19 and TRBJ2-1, is DGGITQSPKYLFRKEGQNVTLSCEQNLNHDAMYWYRQDPGQGLRLIYYSQIVNDFQKGDIAEGYSVSREKKESFPLTVTSAQKNPTAFYLCASTVAGGAYNEQFFGPGTRLTVL.

In this sample, this clonotype turned up many times. Written as DNA, the CDR3 is TGTGCCAGTGGATTTAGGGTTGGCGAATCACCCCTCCACTTT. Translated, it gives CASGFRVGESPLHF. This chain uses TRBV19 with TRBJ1-6; D is undetermined. Deletions cut 8 bases from V and 10 bases from J, with 18 bases between. Germline V gene sequence: CDR1 LNHDA, CDR2 SQIVND (reference sequence). The CDR3 runs to 14 residues.

In this sample, this clonotype turned up a few times. The V and J genes are TRBV11-3 and TRBJ2-5, with D possibly TRBD2 on 6 matching bases. V gave up 2 bases and J gave up 1 base, with 11 bases separating them. Germline V CDR1 and CDR2: SGHNT, YENEEA. This CDR3 is built from 15 residues. CDR3 region: CASSLLEGSQETQYF. For the CDR3, the DNA is TGTGCCAGCAGCTTATTGGAGGGGTCCCAAGAGACCCAGTACTTC.

This clonotype has a single count. This sequence joins TRBV10-2 and TRBJ1-1; TRBD1 matches at 10 bases. There are 15 residues in the CDR3. After removal of 4 bases from V and 2 bases from J, the junction contained 4 bases not matched to a gene. Germline V gene sequence: CDR1 WSHSY, CDR2 SAAADI. The CDR3 nucleotides read TGCGCCAGCAGTGGGACAGGGGGAAGAAACACTGAAGCTTTCTTT. Its protein is CASSGTGGRNTEAFF.

Comment on this clonotype: The DNA is left out, because the CDR3 cannot be placed on it with certainty; the CDR3 is given as TCRdb lists it. The rearrangement joins TRBV7-7 to TRBJ1-1; the DNA was not used to check the table's D call, TRBD1. The CDR3 has 22 amino acids, counting both end residues. From germline, CDR1 is SSHAT and CDR2 FNYEAQ (reference sequence). This chain's CDR3 is CASSLTGFYLCAWGPGFTEAFF.

This chain uses TRBV12-3 or TRBV12-4 with TRBJ1-2, with 10 bases fitting TRBD1. J was trimmed by 2 bases and V by 4 bases; bases with no gene match: 10. The CDR3 runs 17 residues. This chain's CDR3 is CASSSLEDRGTNYGYTF. DNA for the CDR3: TGTGCCAGCAGTTCGTTGGAGGACAGGGGGACCAACTATGGCTACACCTTC.

The chain is built from TRBV9 and TRBJ2-1; TRBD1 might be the D (5 bases). Germline-derived CDR1 and CDR2 are SGDLS and YYNGEE. V gave up 0 bases and J gave up 8 bases, with 6 bases separating them. This CDR3 is 12 amino acids long. The CDR3 DNA follows: TGTGCCAGCAGCGTAGGGGGCGATGAGCAGTTCTTC. Amino acids: CASSVGGDEQFF.

The chain has TRBV19 and TRBJ2-7, with D maybe TRBD1 (5 bases). This CDR3 contains 14 residues. Germline CDR1 LNHDA, CDR2 SQIVND (reference sequence). Deletions cut 6 bases from V and 3 bases from J, with 15 bases between. The CDR3 coding sequence is TGTGCCAGTAGCCCCTCGGACACCCTCTACGAGCAGTACTTC. Its protein is CASSPSDTLYEQYF.

This CDR3 reads CASRNVGGYTF. In DNA, the CDR3 is TGTGCCAGTAGGAATGTGGGCGGCTACACCTTC. The chain joins TRBV19 to TRBJ1-2; D not resolved. Germline V gene data show CDR1 as LNHDA and CDR2 as SQIVND (reference sequence). The CDR3 is made up of 11 amino acids. The V end lost 6 bases, the J end lost 8 bases, and 10 bases lay between the germline ends.

The chain recombines TRBV20-1 with TRBJ2-2, with no clear D. Germline V gene lookup returns CDR1 DFQATT and CDR2 SNEGSKA (reference sequence). Trimming removed 6 bases from V and 0 bases from J, with 11 bases in between. The CDR3 contains 14 residues. The CDR3 protein is CSARPDTNTGELFF. The CDR3 DNA follows: TGCAGTGCCCGGCCGGATACGAACACCGGGGAGCTGTTTTTT.

The genes are TRBV7-3 and TRBJ2-7; D unclear. Germline V gives CDR1 SGHTA, CDR2 FQGTGA. The V gene lost 3 bases and the J gene lost 1 base, with 19 bases spanning the gap. The CDR3 sequence is 17 residues long. CDR3 sequence: CASSFSDWEAVSYEQYF. The DNA of the CDR3 is TGTGCCAGCAGCTTTTCAGATTGGGAAGCTGTATCCTACGAGCAGTACTTC.

The V call is TRBV24-1, the J call TRBJ2-1; TRBD2 matches 7 bases. The junction had 9 bases not matched to a gene; V was cut back by 3 bases and J by 5 bases. The CDR3 extends over 16 amino acids. Germline V gives CDR1 KGHDR, CDR2 SFDVKD. The DNA of the CDR3 is TGTGCCACCAGTGATCCCGGGACTATGGGCCACAATGAGCAGTTCTTC. As protein: CATSDPGTMGHNEQFF.

This clonotype has ten or more counts. V is TRBV19 and J is TRBJ1-1; the match to TRBD1 covers 9 bases. The CDR3 has 14 amino acids. Unmatched junction bases numbered 11, after V lost 11 bases and J lost 4 bases. Germline V gives CDR1 LNHDA, CDR2 SQIVND (reference sequence). Here the CDR3 DNA reads TGTGCCTCGGGGGGGGACAGGGTGGCCACTGAAGCTTTCTTT. This sequence encodes CASGGDRVATEAFF.

This chain joins TRBV9 and TRBJ1-4; D unresolved. In germline, CDR1 is SGDLS, CDR2 YYNGEE. The CDR3 is made up of 13 amino acids. V lost 3 bases and J 8 bases, leaving 11 bases between the germline ends. CDR3 region: CASSAGRSEKLFF. CDR3 DNA sequence: TGTGCCAGCAGCGCGGGGAGGAGCGAAAAACTGTTTTTT. Together with reference TRBV9 and TRBJ1-4, the CDR3 gives the full variable domain: DSGVTQTPKHLITATGQRVTLRCSPRSGDLSVYWYQQSLDQGLQFLIQYYNGEERAKGNILERFSAQQFPDLHSELNLSSLELGDSALYFCASSAGRSEKLFFGSGTQLSVL.

The chain is built from TRBV6-5 and TRBJ1-5, with D uncertain. This CDR3 contains 13 residues. Trimming stripped 5 bases from V and 6 bases from J, with 11 bases between. CDR1 is MNHEY and CDR2 is SVGAGI in the germline V gene. In DNA form, the CDR3 reads TGTGCCAGCAGTCGACGAGGCGGTCAGCCCCAGCATTTT. This encodes CASSRRGGQPQHF.

This clonotype has a count of ten or more. The chain combines TRBV2 with TRBJ2-7; 7 bases line up with TRBD2. Germline V lookup: CDR1 SNHLY, CDR2 FYNNEI. The CDR3 sequence is 14 residues long. V lost 5 bases and J lost 2; bases outside the gene matches: 6. As DNA, the CDR3 is TGTGCCAGCAGTCGACTCGCGGGGGCCTACGAGCAGTACTTC. It specifies CASSRLAGAYEQYF.

This clonotype has ten or more counts. The chain links TRBV19 to TRBJ1-1; TRBD1 aligns across 8 bases. The V and J ends lost 5 bases and 6 bases, in that order; junction bases with no gene match: 5. The CDR3 has 13 residues. Looked up from germline, CDR1 is LNHDA and CDR2 is SQIVND (reference sequence). The CDR3 DNA reads as TGTGCCAGTAGTGCCGACAGGGGCGCTGAAGCTTTCTTT. It encodes CASSADRGAEAFF.

In this sample, this clonotype turned up a few times. An end of the junction does not agree with germline; a read error may underlie this. This chain joins TRBV20-1 and TRBJ2-2; no clear D. The CDR3 runs 13 residues. CDR1 is DFQATT, CDR2 SNEGSKA, per germline (reference sequence). The CDR3 region has the DNA TGCAGTGCTAGATCCCCGAAGACCGGGGAGCTGTTTTTT. Translation: CSARSPKTGELFF.

This clonotype was picked up many times. The J gene is TRBJ1-5, the V gene TRBV25-1; 11 nucleotides agree with TRBD1. The CDR3 has 18 residues. The germline CDR1 and CDR2 sequences are MGHDK and SYGVNS. The V and J ends lost 1 base and 2 bases, in that order; junction bases with no gene match: 7. CDR3 in DNA: TGTGCCAGCAGTGAATCCGGGGACAGGGGGACGGGCAATCAGCCCCAGCATTTT. Translation gives CASSESGDRGTGNQPQHF.

This clonotype was detected ten times or more. V and J are TRBV6-5 and TRBJ2-1, with D possibly TRBD1 on 5 matching bases. Trimming removed 2 bases at V and 5 bases at J, with 13 bases between. Germline CDR1 and CDR2: MNHEY and SVGAGI. The CDR3 runs to 15 residues. The CDR3 DNA reads as TGTGCCAGCAGTTACGTTTGGGGCGAGAACAATGAGCAGTTCTTC. Residues: CASSYVWGENNEQFF.

This clonotype was observed a single time. The chain employs TRBV19 and TRBJ2-2, with D unclear. Germline CDR1 and CDR2: LNHDA and SQIVND (reference sequence). The ends were cut back, 3 bases at V and 7 bases at J, with 6 bases in the middle. CDR3 size: 12 residues. CDR3 residues: CASSIASGELFF. As DNA, the CDR3 is TGTGCCAGTAGTATCGCTAGCGGGGAGCTGTTTTTT.